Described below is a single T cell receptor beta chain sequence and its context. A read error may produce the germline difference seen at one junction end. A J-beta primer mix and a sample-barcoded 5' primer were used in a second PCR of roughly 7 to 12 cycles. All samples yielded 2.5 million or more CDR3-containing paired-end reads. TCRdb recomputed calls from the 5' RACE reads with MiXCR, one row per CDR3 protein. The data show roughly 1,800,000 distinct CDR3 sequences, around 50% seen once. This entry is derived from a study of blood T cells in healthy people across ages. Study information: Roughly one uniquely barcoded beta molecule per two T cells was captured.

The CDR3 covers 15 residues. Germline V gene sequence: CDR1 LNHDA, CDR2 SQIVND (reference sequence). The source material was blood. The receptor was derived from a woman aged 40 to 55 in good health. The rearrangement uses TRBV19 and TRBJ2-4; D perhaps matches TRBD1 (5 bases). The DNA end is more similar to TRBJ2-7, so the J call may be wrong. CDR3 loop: CACSIGATGIYEQYF. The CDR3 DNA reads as TGTGCCTGTAGTATAGGGGCCACCGGTATCTACGAGCAGTACTTC.